This T cell receptor beta chain emerged from a study of T cells in Graves' hyperthyroidism and ophthalmopathy. The CDR3 regions of TCR beta were amplified from RNA transcripts. The HTBI primer set drove a first-round RT-PCR of the TCR CDR3. TCRdb itself ran the multiplex PCR reads through MiXCR, one entry per CDR3 protein. The table has about 270,000 distinct CDR3 sequences, 24% seen once. About this clonotype: Germline and junction disagree at one end, which may indicate a read error.

Subjects with ophthalmopathy showed a Clinical Activity Score no lower than 3, a NOSPECS grade no lower than 4, and a duration shorter than 3 months. Sequencing was done on a sample of blood. This clonotype was obtained from a woman between 40 and 55 years old with Graves' ophthalmopathy.

The CDR3: CAGSPGTVTHEQYF. The CDR3 DNA is TGTGCCGGCAGTCCCGGGACAGTAACCCACGAGCAGTACTTC. This chain connects TRBV28 to TRBJ2-7, with TRBD1 matching over 7 bases. This CDR3 contains 14 residues. Germline V gene sequence: CDR1 MDHEN, CDR2 SYDVKM.